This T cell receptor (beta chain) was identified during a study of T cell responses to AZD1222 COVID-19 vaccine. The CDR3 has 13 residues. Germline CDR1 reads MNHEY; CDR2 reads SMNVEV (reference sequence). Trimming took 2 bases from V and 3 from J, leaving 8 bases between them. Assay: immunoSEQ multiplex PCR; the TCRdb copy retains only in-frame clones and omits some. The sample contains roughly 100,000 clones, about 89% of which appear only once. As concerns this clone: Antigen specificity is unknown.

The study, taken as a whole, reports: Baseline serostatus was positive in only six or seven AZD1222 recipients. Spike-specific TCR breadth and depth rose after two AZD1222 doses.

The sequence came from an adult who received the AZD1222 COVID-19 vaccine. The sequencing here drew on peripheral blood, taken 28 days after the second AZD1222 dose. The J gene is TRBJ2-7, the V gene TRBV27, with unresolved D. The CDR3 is CASSLGRNYEQYF. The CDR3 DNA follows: TGTGCCAGCAGTTTAGGCCGGAACTACGAGCAGTACTTC.